This TCR beta chain was recorded in a study of neurological immune-mediated disorders. Study results and limitations: In HTLV-1-associated myelopathy, TCR clonal expansion was greatest, and in multiple sclerosis it was least, below healthy controls.

This clonotype occurred many times. Its cognate antigen is unknown. The germline V gene has CDR1 SGHRS and CDR2 YFSETQ. The CDR3 has 15 residues. The V segment lost 0 bases and the J segment 2 bases; nucleotides outside the gene matches: 1. The cDNA came from 5'RACE, which used 10-nucleotide random UMIs. TCRdb re-derived calls from the 5' RACE reads in MiXCR, one entry per CDR3 protein. The profile covers roughly 30,000 distinct CDR3 sequences, with approximately 4.5% appearing a single time and 23% taken by the ten largest. Input material: PBMCs. The TCR sequence derives from a man between 18 and 35 years old in good health. V gene TRBV5-1 combines with J gene TRBJ2-2, with TRBD1 identical over 7 bases. CDR3 residues: CASSLGQGNTGELFF. The CDR3 coding sequence is TGCGCCAGCAGCTTGGGACAGGGCAACACCGGGGAGCTGTTTTTT.